This T cell receptor beta chain stems from a study of blood T cell repertoires in COVID-19. Study overall: Whether acute or convalescent, the COVID-19 samples came from the United States, Italy and Spain. T cells, B-cell-depleted T cells, or PBMCs provided the cDNA or gDNA that served as material.

How the authors handled the data: Reference gene primer amplification in the assay estimated nucleated cell counts. Here immunoSEQ multiplex PCR was the method, and the copy in TCRdb shows in-frame clones only, minus some. V and J calls and clone size come straight from that table; D and trimming were deduced from the DNA. The repertoire includes roughly 290,000 clones, approximately 84% of them detected once, and approximately 2.2% sits in the top ten. Sequencing was done on a sample of peripheral blood. The source of this sequence is a woman aged 25-40 years who had recovered from COVID-19.

This CDR3 is CASSLVHSGANVLTF. The CDR3 coding sequence is TGCGCCAGCAGCTTGGTACATTCTGGGGCCAACGTCCTGACTTTC. The J gene is TRBJ2-6, the V gene TRBV5-1; D not resolved. The CDR3 is 15 residues long. Trimming took off 0 bases at V and 1 base at J, with 5 bases between the two ends. In germline, CDR1 is SGHRS, CDR2 YFSETQ. The full variable domain, in which reference TRBV5-1 and TRBJ2-6 provide the parts outside the CDR3, is KAGVTQTPRYLIKTRGQQVTLSCSPISGHRSVSWYQQTPGQGLQFLFEYFSETQRNKGNFPGRFSGRQFSNSRSEMNVSTLELGDSALYLCASSLVHSGANVLTFGAGSRLTVL.